A selection of T cell receptor beta chains follows, all from one sample in a study of blood T cell repertoires in COVID-19. TCRdb's copy holds only in-frame clones and misses some; the assay was immunoSEQ multiplex PCR. The sample records about 59,000 clones, approximately 85% being singletons. The sequenced sample consisted of peripheral blood. The receptors shown here come from a human donor in a cohort sampled during active COVID-19. Both conserved end residues are part of each CDR3. D genes are given only for firm matches. Expanded clones are given a class, and other clones once, few, many or no size at all.

d_gene: TRBD2
len: 14
v_gene: TRBV10-3
abundance: .
j_gene: TRBJ2-7
CDR3nt: TGTGCCAGCTGGGGAGGGCTAGACCCTGACGAGCAGTACTTC
CDR3aa: CASWGGLDPDEQYF

d_gene: TRBD1
len: 18
v_gene: TRBV18
abundance: once
j_gene: TRBJ1-1
CDR3nt: TGTGCCAGCTCACCTGGACGAGACAGGGGATATATGAACACTGAAGCTTTCTTT
CDR3aa: CASSPGRDRGYMNTEAFF

d_gene: TRBD2
len: 15
v_gene: TRBV5-6
abundance: .
j_gene: TRBJ2-7
CDR3nt: TGTGCCAGCAGCTGGGGACTAGCGATCGGTAACGAGCAGTACTTC
CDR3aa: CASSWGLAIGNEQYF

d_gene: TRBD1
len: 15
v_gene: TRBV18
abundance: .
j_gene: TRBJ2-3
CDR3nt: TGTGCCAGCTCACTAGGACAGGGGGCTTCGGGTACGCAGTATTTT
CDR3aa: CASSLGQGASGTQYF

d_gene: .
len: 14
v_gene: TRBV12-5
abundance: .
j_gene: TRBJ1-4
CDR3nt: TGTGCTAGTACTACGGCCGCAACTAATGAAAAACTGTTTTTT
CDR3aa: CASTTAATNEKLFF

d_gene: .
len: 14
v_gene: TRBV6-4
abundance: .
j_gene: TRBJ1-1
CDR3nt: TGTGCCAGCAGTCCGGGGGGGGCGAACGCTGAAGCTTTCTTT
CDR3aa: CASSPGGANAEAFF

d_gene: .
len: 15
v_gene: TRBV6-5
abundance: .
j_gene: TRBJ2-7
CDR3nt: TGTGCCAGCAGAGACGGGCAGGGCAGCTCCTACGAGCAGTACTTC
CDR3aa: CASRDGQGSSYEQYF

d_gene: TRBD1
len: 15
v_gene: TRBV11-2
abundance: .
j_gene: TRBJ2-3
CDR3nt: TGTGCCAGCAGCTTAGGACAGGGGTGGGCAGATACGCAGTATTTT
CDR3aa: CASSLGQGWADTQYF

d_gene: .
len: 14
v_gene: TRBV11-2
abundance: .
j_gene: TRBJ2-1
CDR3nt: TGTGCCAGCAGCTTATACAGCCCCCCCAATGAGCAGTTCTTC
CDR3aa: CASSLYSPPNEQFF

d_gene: TRBD2
len: 15
v_gene: TRBV3-1/TRBV3-2
abundance: .
j_gene: TRBJ2-5
CDR3nt: TGTGCCAGCGGCCTTGGGACTACGGGGGGGGAGACCCAGTACTTC
CDR3aa: CASGLGTTGGETQYF

d_gene: TRBD2
len: 17
v_gene: TRBV11-2
abundance: .
j_gene: TRBJ2-1
CDR3nt: TGTGCCAGCAGCCCCATTAGCGGGGGGGCCTTGGGCAATGAGCAGTTCTTC
CDR3aa: CASSPISGGALGNEQFF

d_gene: .
len: 14
v_gene: TRBV11-2
abundance: .
j_gene: TRBJ2-3
CDR3nt: TGTGCCAGCAGCCCGCTGCCAGGCCCAGATACGCAGTATTTT
CDR3aa: CASSPLPGPDTQYF

d_gene: .
len: 17
v_gene: TRBV7-8
abundance: .
j_gene: TRBJ2-5
CDR3nt: TGTGCCAGCAGCTTAGGAACAGGCTGGGGTTTGATAGAGACCCAGTACTTC
CDR3aa: CASSLGTGWGLIETQYF

d_gene: .
len: 16
v_gene: TRBV18
abundance: .
j_gene: TRBJ1-1
CDR3nt: TGTGCCAGCTCACCATTCGAATCAGGAACGAACACTGAAGCTTTCTTT
CDR3aa: CASSPFESGTNTEAFF

d_gene: .
len: 16
v_gene: TRBV27
abundance: .
j_gene: TRBJ1-3
CDR3nt: TGTGCCAGCAGAAAAGGAGGGAGTTTCTCTGGAAACACCATATATTTT
CDR3aa: CASRKGGSFSGNTIYF

d_gene: .
len: 14
v_gene: TRBV7-9
abundance: once
j_gene: TRBJ1-4
CDR3nt: TGTGCCAGCAGCCCGCGGGGGACTAATGAAAAACTGTTTTTT
CDR3aa: CASSPRGTNEKLFF

d_gene: .
len: 12
v_gene: TRBV7-2
abundance: .
j_gene: TRBJ2-3
CDR3nt: TGTGCCAGCAGCCAGTTTGCAGATACGCAGTATTTT
CDR3aa: CASSQFADTQYF

d_gene: .
len: 13
v_gene: TRBV11-3
abundance: .
j_gene: TRBJ2-5
CDR3nt: TGTGCCAGCAGACGGGGGTATCAAGAGACCCAGTACTTC
CDR3aa: CASRRGYQETQYF

d_gene: TRBD2
len: 15
v_gene: TRBV16
abundance: once
j_gene: TRBJ2-1
CDR3nt: TGTGCCAGCAGCCAAGCGGGGGGGCAATCCAATGAGCAGTTCTTC
CDR3aa: CASSQAGGQSNEQFF

d_gene: .
len: 14
v_gene: TRBV3-1/TRBV3-2
abundance: once
j_gene: TRBJ1-2
CDR3nt: TGTGCCAGCAGCCAAGTACAGCATAACTATGGCTACACCTTC
CDR3aa: CASSQVQHNYGYTF

d_gene: TRBD2
len: 16
v_gene: TRBV7-7
abundance: .
j_gene: TRBJ2-3
CDR3nt: TGTGCCAGCAGCCCCTGGACTAGCGGGGGGACAGATACGCAGTATTTT
CDR3aa: CASSPWTSGGTDTQYF

d_gene: .
len: 12
v_gene: TRBV15
abundance: .
j_gene: TRBJ1-5
CDR3nt: TGTGCCACCAGCCGAGATAGTCAGCCCCAGCATTTT
CDR3aa: CATSRDSQPQHF

d_gene: .
len: 16
v_gene: TRBV7-8
abundance: few
j_gene: TRBJ1-6
CDR3nt: TGTGCCAGCAGCCCGCAGGGGAGCGCCTATAATTCACCCCTCCACTTT
CDR3aa: CASSPQGSAYNSPLHF

d_gene: TRBD1
len: 15
v_gene: TRBV5-1
abundance: .
j_gene: TRBJ1-1
CDR3nt: TGCGCCAGCAGCTCTCGGACAGGGGGTGAGACTGAAGCTTTCTTT
CDR3aa: CASSSRTGGETEAFF

d_gene: .
len: 15
v_gene: TRBV9
abundance: few
j_gene: TRBJ1-5
CDR3nt: TGTGCCAGCAGCTTTTCGGACAGTAGCAATCAGCCCCAGCATTTT
CDR3aa: CASSFSDSSNQPQHF

d_gene: TRBD2
len: 14
v_gene: TRBV20-1
abundance: .
j_gene: TRBJ2-7
CDR3nt: TGCAGTGCTAGTCCTGCGGGGGGACGCTACGAGCAGTACTTC
CDR3aa: CSASPAGGRYEQYF

d_gene: TRBD1
len: 16
v_gene: TRBV6-6
abundance: .
j_gene: TRBJ1-2
CDR3nt: TGTGCCAGCGTTGTGAACAGGGGGTCGCCTAACTATGGCTACACCTTC
CDR3aa: CASVVNRGSPNYGYTF

d_gene: .
len: 15
v_gene: TRBV7-8
abundance: once
j_gene: TRBJ2-7
CDR3nt: TGTGCCAGCAGCTTATTGGGTGAGGCGAGGGGGGAGCAGTACTTC
CDR3aa: CASSLLGEARGEQYF

d_gene: TRBD1
len: 15
v_gene: TRBV4-3
abundance: .
j_gene: TRBJ1-4
CDR3nt: TGCGCCAGCAGCCAGGACAGGGGTACTAATGAAAAACTGTTTTTT
CDR3aa: CASSQDRGTNEKLFF

d_gene: .
len: 14
v_gene: TRBV11-3
abundance: .
j_gene: TRBJ2-7
CDR3nt: TGTGCCAGCAGCTTAGGAGGTTCGCGCTACGAGCAGTACTTC
CDR3aa: CASSLGGSRYEQYF

d_gene: .
len: 15
v_gene: TRBV10-3
abundance: .
j_gene: TRBJ2-3
CDR3nt: TGTGCCATCAGTGGTTTGGGGGGTCGAACAGATACGCAGTATTTT
CDR3aa: CAISGLGGRTDTQYF

d_gene: TRBD1
len: 15
v_gene: TRBV15
abundance: .
j_gene: TRBJ1-5
CDR3nt: TGTGCCACCAGCAGACAACAGGGGGGTTGGCAGCCCCAGCATTTT
CDR3aa: CATSRQQGGWQPQHF

d_gene: .
len: 15
v_gene: TRBV10-2
abundance: .
j_gene: TRBJ2-2
CDR3nt: TGCGCCAGCAGTGAGGTCTCCGCGAACACCGGGGAGCTGTTTTTT
CDR3aa: CASSEVSANTGELFF

d_gene: TRBD2
len: 15
v_gene: TRBV7-3
abundance: once
j_gene: TRBJ2-1
CDR3nt: TGTGCCAGCAGCTTAGAGGCGGGGGAGTATAATGAGCAGTTCTTC
CDR3aa: CASSLEAGEYNEQFF

d_gene: TRBD1
len: 13
v_gene: TRBV5-4
abundance: .
j_gene: TRBJ2-1
CDR3nt: TGTGCCAGCAGCCTGACAGGGGGGGATGAGCAGTTCTTC
CDR3aa: CASSLTGGDEQFF

d_gene: .
len: 13
v_gene: TRBV5-1
abundance: .
j_gene: TRBJ2-5
CDR3nt: TGCGCCAGCAGCTACCCAGGGCAAGAGACCCAGTACTTC
CDR3aa: CASSYPGQETQYF

d_gene: TRBD2
len: 15
v_gene: TRBV10-3
abundance: .
j_gene: TRBJ2-7
CDR3nt: TGTGCCATCAGCGCTAGCGGGGGGAGCTCCTACGAGCAGTACTTC
CDR3aa: CAISASGGSSYEQYF

d_gene: TRBD2
len: 16
v_gene: TRBV10-3
abundance: .
j_gene: TRBJ2-1
CDR3nt: TGTGCCATCAGTGACCTACCGACTAGCGGGGGAAATGAGCAGTTCTTC
CDR3aa: CAISDLPTSGGNEQFF

d_gene: .
len: 13
v_gene: TRBV11-3
abundance: few
j_gene: TRBJ1-1
CDR3nt: TGTGCCAGCAGCTTAAATCGGTTGACTGAAGCTTTCTTT
CDR3aa: CASSLNRLTEAFF

d_gene: .
len: 13
v_gene: TRBV10-3
abundance: .
j_gene: TRBJ2-3
CDR3nt: TGTGCAAATCGTGGGGCTAGCACAGATACGCAGTATTTT
CDR3aa: CANRGASTDTQYF

d_gene: TRBD1
len: 14
v_gene: TRBV5-6
abundance: .
j_gene: TRBJ1-5
CDR3nt: TGTGCCAGCAGCCCCGGGACAGGGTTTCAGCCCCAGCATTTT
CDR3aa: CASSPGTGFQPQHF

d_gene: .
len: 14
v_gene: TRBV7-9
abundance: .
j_gene: TRBJ1-5
CDR3nt: TGTGCCAGCGGCGGTGGTAATAGCAATCAGCCCCAGCATTTT
CDR3aa: CASGGGNSNQPQHF

d_gene: .
len: 12
v_gene: TRBV3-1/TRBV3-2
abundance: .
j_gene: TRBJ2-5
CDR3nt: TGTGCCAGCAGAAGCGCTCAAGAGACCCAGTACTTC
CDR3aa: CASRSAQETQYF

d_gene: TRBD2
len: 16
v_gene: TRBV29-1
abundance: .
j_gene: TRBJ2-3
CDR3nt: TGCAGTTTTTCCTCTGCCACGGGGGGGCGTTCTAGGGCGCAGTATTTT
CDR3aa: CSFSSATGGRSRAQYF

d_gene: TRBD1
len: 15
v_gene: TRBV4-3
abundance: .
j_gene: TRBJ1-2
CDR3nt: TGCGCCAGCAGCCAAGATCTAGGACAGGGCTATGGCTACACCTTC
CDR3aa: CASSQDLGQGYGYTF

d_gene: TRBD1
len: 13
v_gene: TRBV10-3
abundance: .
j_gene: TRBJ2-1
CDR3nt: TGTGCCATCAGGTGGACAGGGCACAATGAGCAGTTCTTC
CDR3aa: CAIRWTGHNEQFF

d_gene: TRBD1
len: 16
v_gene: TRBV13
abundance: .
j_gene: TRBJ1-4
CDR3nt: TGTGCCAGCAGCAATAGCAAGACAGGGATAAGAGAAAAACTGTTTTTT
CDR3aa: CASSNSKTGIREKLFF

d_gene: .
len: 13
v_gene: TRBV12-3/TRBV12-4
abundance: .
j_gene: TRBJ2-3
CDR3nt: TGTGCCAGCAGCTTCGGGGGCACAGATACGCAGTATTTT
CDR3aa: CASSFGGTDTQYF

d_gene: .
len: 12
v_gene: TRBV10-2
abundance: medium-sized
j_gene: TRBJ2-1
CDR3nt: TGCGCCAGCAGTGCGGACAGCCATGAGCAGTTCTTC
CDR3aa: CASSADSHEQFF

d_gene: .
len: 19
v_gene: TRBV27
abundance: .
j_gene: TRBJ1-5
CDR3nt: TGTGCCAGCAGTTTACGGGGGGAAGACGTGTGGAATAGCAATCAGCCCCAGCATTTT
CDR3aa: CASSLRGEDVWNSNQPQHF

d_gene: .
len: 15
v_gene: TRBV3-1/TRBV3-2
abundance: .
j_gene: TRBJ1-5
CDR3nt: TGTGCCAGCAGCCAAGATTCAGGATCTGACCAGCCCCAGCATTTT
CDR3aa: CASSQDSGSDQPQHF

d_gene: .
len: 15
v_gene: TRBV2
abundance: .
j_gene: TRBJ2-3
CDR3nt: TGTGCCAGCAGTGAGGGGCGGGGGCCCACAGATACGCAGTATTTT
CDR3aa: CASSEGRGPTDTQYF

d_gene: .
len: 15
v_gene: TRBV11-2
abundance: .
j_gene: TRBJ2-1
CDR3nt: TGTGCCAGCAGCTTATCTGTTTCTGCCTACAATGAGCAGTTCTTC
CDR3aa: CASSLSVSAYNEQFF

d_gene: .
len: 15
v_gene: TRBV19
abundance: .
j_gene: TRBJ1-6
CDR3nt: TGTGCCAGTCAGGCGGCGGGGCGGTTAAATTCACCCCTCCACTTT
CDR3aa: CASQAAGRLNSPLHF

d_gene: TRBD1
len: 13
v_gene: TRBV10-2
abundance: many
j_gene: TRBJ1-2
CDR3nt: TGCGCCAGCAGTGAGGACAGGGCAGGGGGCTACACCTTC
CDR3aa: CASSEDRAGGYTF

d_gene: TRBD1
len: 13
v_gene: TRBV6-5
abundance: .
j_gene: TRBJ1-5
CDR3nt: TGTGCCAGCACCGACAGGGGAATGGGGCCCCAGCATTTT
CDR3aa: CASTDRGMGPQHF

d_gene: .
len: 14
v_gene: TRBV7-2
abundance: .
j_gene: TRBJ2-3
CDR3nt: TGTGCCAGCAGCGGGGAGGGGGGCACAGATACGCAGTATTTT
CDR3aa: CASSGEGGTDTQYF